The 10 T cell receptor beta chains reported below all come from one sample, sequenced in a study of T-cell memory formation after mild COVID-19. TCRdb reprocessed the 5' RACE reads via MiXCR and lists one record per CDR3 protein. Here the sample spans a few hundred thousand distinct CDR3 sequences, 16% being singletons. The sequenced sample consisted of PBMCs or a T cell subset sorted from them (not recorded which). Receptors were obtained from a man younger than 35 who had mild COVID-19 (a few samples of this study predate the infection). Cell type and time point are not known.

This clonotype appeared a single time. This sequence may be a read error, since a much larger clone differs from it by one base. DNA for the CDR3: TGTGCCAGCAGCTTGGGGGTAACTAGCACAGGTACGCAGTATTTT. Its protein is CASSLGVTSTGTQYF. The rearrangement joins TRBV5-5 to TRBJ2-3, with D tentatively TRBD2 (6 bases). CDR3 length equals 15 residues. The germline gives CDR1 SGHKS, CDR2 YYEKEE (reference sequence).

This clonotype was seen a handful of times. The CDR3 loop is CASTKLPGANSYEQYV. CDR3 bases: TGTGCCAGCACGAAATTGCCGGGAGCGAACTCCTACGAGCAGTACGTC. The chain employs TRBV6-2 or TRBV6-3 and TRBJ2-7, with TRBD2 as a possible D gene (6 bases). Germline V gene data show CDR1 as MNHEY and CDR2 as SVGEGT. V lost 7 bases, J lost 0 bases, and 19 bases lay in between. CDR3 length: 16 residues.

The chain joins TRBV11-3 to TRBJ2-1; D may be TRBD2 (5 bases). V was clipped by 5 bases and J by 3 bases, with 14 bases between them. The CDR3 covers 15 residues. Germline CDR1 and CDR2: SGHNT and YENEEA. The CDR3 here is CASSKREGIYNEQFF. CDR3 bases: TGTGCCAGCAGCAAGAGGGAAGGTATCTACAATGAGCAGTTCTTC.

The chain couples TRBV5-6 to TRBJ2-1, with D possibly called TRBD1 or TRBD2 (5 bases each). The V gene's germline CDR1 is SGHDT and CDR2 YYEEEE. Trimming left V 3 bases short and J 4 bases short, with 20 bases between. The CDR3 totals 17 residues. The CDR3 DNA sequence: TGTGCCAGCAGCTCGATTCAGGGTGCGGGCTTGTACAATGAGCAGTTCTTC. Protein sequence: CASSSIQGAGLYNEQFF.

This chain's CDR3 is CSARRGATDTQYF. CDR3 nucleotides: TGCAGTGCTAGACGGGGGGCCACAGATACGCAGTATTTT. This chain connects TRBV20-1 to TRBJ2-3; D possibly corresponds to TRBD2 (7 bases). The CDR3 covers 13 residues. The V gene's germline CDR1 is DFQATT and CDR2 SNEGSKA (reference sequence). V lost 2 bases to trimming and J lost 2 bases, with 8 bases between them.

This rearrangement joins TRBV28 to TRBJ2-2; 8 bases align to TRBD1. This CDR3 has 17 residues. Germline V CDR1 and CDR2: MDHEN, SYDVKM. The ends lost 3 bases at V and 1 base at J; junction bases unmatched: 7. The CDR3 DNA reads TGTGCCAGCAGTTTCACCGACAGGGGCAAGAACACCGGGGAGCTGTTTTTT. Translating gives CASSFTDRGKNTGELFF.

This clonotype was observed a few times. The J gene is TRBJ2-6, the V gene TRBV7-8; TRBD2 aligns across 8 bases. The CDR3 has 19 residues. In germline, CDR1 is SGHVS, CDR2 FQNEAQ. J lost 12 bases, V lost 5 bases, and 24 bases had no gene match. CDR3 sequence: CASSPPFPGGAGAAPVLTF. The DNA for the CDR3 is TGTGCCAGCAGCCCCCCGTTTCCGGGTGGAGCGGGGGCCGCCCCCGTCCTGACTTTC.

The chain combines TRBV9 with TRBJ2-7, with TRBD1 matching 7 bases. The germline V gene has CDR1 SGDLS and CDR2 YYNGEE. J was trimmed by 6 bases and V by 0 bases; bases with no gene match: 6. This CDR3 spans 14 amino acids. Here the CDR3 reads CASSVVSGGGEQYF. CDR3 DNA: TGTGCCAGCAGCGTAGTCTCAGGGGGTGGCGAGCAGTACTTC. The full variable domain, with the rest looked up from reference TRBV9 and TRBJ2-7, is DSGVTQTPKHLITATGQRVTLRCSPRSGDLSVYWYQQSLDQGLQFLIQYYNGEERAKGNILERFSAQQFPDLHSELNLSSLELGDSALYFCASSVVSGGGEQYFGPGTRLTVT.

This chain links TRBV29-1 with TRBJ2-1; D is unclear. Between the trimmed V and J ends, which lost 4 bases and 9 bases, there was a span of 10 bases. The germline gives CDR1 SQVTM, CDR2 ANQGSEA. The CDR3 runs to 11 residues. CDR3 in amino acids: CSVAVAGEQFF. In nucleotides, the CDR3 is TGCAGCGTTGCGGTGGCTGGTGAGCAGTTCTTC.

The rearrangement uses TRBV10-3 and TRBJ2-1, with D perhaps assigned TRBD1 or TRBD2 (6 bases each). The germline CDR1 and CDR2 sequences are ENHRY and SYGVKD. CDR3 length: 13 residues. The V end lost 3 bases, the J end lost 4 bases, and 7 bases lay between the germline ends. CDR3 protein: CAISEGGYNEQFF. The CDR3 DNA follows: TGTGCCATCAGTGAAGGGGGGTACAATGAGCAGTTCTTC.